The following is a T cell receptor (beta chain) sequence with its context. Donors were grouped by their self-reported clinical history. Profiling relied on immunoSEQ multiplex PCR, and the TCRdb table lists in-frame clones only, not all of them. In the table there are approximately 300,000 clones, around 86% of which are singletons. The data are from a study of blood T cell repertoires in COVID-19. Across the study: From the United States, Italy and Spain came samples of acute and convalescent COVID-19. PBMCs, B-cell-depleted T cells, or T cells were the source of the cDNA or gDNA that made up the material.

The V end lost 1 base, the J end lost 6 bases, and 8 bases lay between the germline ends. This CDR3 is built from 13 residues. The germline CDR1 and CDR2 sequences are MGHRA and YSYEKL. Sequencing used PBMCs or T cells enriched from blood (not recorded which). This receptor was obtained from a young woman who had recovered from COVID-19. V gene TRBV4-1 combines with J gene TRBJ2-3; no clear D gene. The CDR3 protein is CASSQVGVDTQYF. The CDR3 nucleotides are TGCGCCAGCAGCCAAGTCGGTGTCGATACGCAGTATTTT.